One and the same sample provided the 28 T cell receptor beta chains below, sequenced in a study of T-cell memory formation after mild COVID-19 (dated by TCRdb to the early 2020s). Receptors were amplified or captured by 5' RACE. The sample was run on an Illumina NovaSeq 6000. Starting from the raw public reads, TCRdb applied fastp trimming at Q25, assembled clones with MiXCR and retained in-frame beta chains. Each record represents a unique CDR3 protein, reported with the most common genes and DNA among its rows. The sample table lists around 340,000 distinct CDR3 sequences, around a fifth of them with a count of one. Under 15% of the sample comes from the top ten. The sample taken for sequencing was PBMCs or a T cell subset sorted from them (not recorded which). The receptors were gathered from an adult woman who had mild COVID-19 (a few samples of this study predate the infection). The sample titles of this study are shuffled in the database, so cell type and time point are left out; the donor was told from shared clones.

The J gene is TRBJ2-5, the V gene TRBV12-3 or TRBV12-4, with D maybe TRBD1 (6 bases). V was pared by 5 bases and J by 0 bases, with 13 bases between. The CDR3 runs 15 residues. CDR3 amino acids: CASSDNWDNQETQYF. CDR3 DNA: TGTGCCAGCAGTGATAATTGGGACAACCAAGAGACCCAGTACTTC.

The sample holds a few counts of this clonotype. The V call is TRBV20-1, the J call TRBJ1-1; D gene unclear. Germline V gene sequence: CDR1 DFQATT, CDR2 SNEGSKA (reference sequence). The germline V and J ends were trimmed by 7 bases and 2 bases, with 11 bases remaining between them. CDR3 length equals 12 residues. CDR3 DNA sequence: TGCAGTGTTTCCAGAACAAACACTGAAGCTTTCTTT. Residues: CSVSRTNTEAFF.

This chain connects TRBV9 to TRBJ2-7; tentatively, D is TRBD2 (5 bases). The CDR3 totals 14 residues. V dropped 0 bases and J dropped 0 bases, with 7 bases sitting between them. The V gene's germline CDR1 is SGDLS and CDR2 YYNGEE. CDR3: CASSVDRDSYEQYF. The CDR3 nucleotides are TGTGCCAGCAGCGTAGATCGGGACTCCTACGAGCAGTACTTC.

The V call is TRBV6-2 or TRBV6-3, the J call TRBJ2-7; D is possibly TRBD1 (5 bases). V lost 6 bases to trimming and J lost 0 bases, with 24 bases between them. CDR1 is MNHEY and CDR2 is SVGEGT in the germline V gene. The CDR3 has 18 amino acids. The CDR3 DNA reads as TGTGCCAGCAGACCGCAAATACACGACAGCCGGAGCTCCTACGAGCAGTACTTC. Encoded protein: CASRPQIHDSRSSYEQYF.

J is TRBJ2-1 and V is TRBV11-2, with 13 bases fitting TRBD2. Germline-derived CDR1 and CDR2 are SGHAT and FQNNGV. This CDR3 region has 16 residues. Trimming took 5 bases from V and 6 from J; bases not matched to a gene: 7. CDR3 nucleotide sequence: TGTGCCAGCAGCCCCCGACTAGCGGGAGGTGTCAATGAGCAGTTCTTC. It encodes CASSPRLAGGVNEQFF.

V and J are TRBV15 and TRBJ2-3; 7 positions agree with TRBD2. The CDR3 contains 14 residues. In germline, CDR1 is LNHNV, CDR2 YYDKDF (reference sequence). The J segment lost 6 bases and the V segment lost 4 bases, leaving 7 bases of the junction unmatched. This chain's CDR3 is CATSTSGGGDTQYF. CDR3 nucleotides: TGTGCCACCAGCACGTCGGGAGGCGGGGATACGCAGTATTTT.

The rearrangement uses TRBV6-2 or TRBV6-3 and TRBJ2-5; D is possibly TRBD1 or TRBD2 (6 bases each). The germline V and J ends were trimmed by 8 bases and 5 bases, with 18 bases remaining between them. The length of the CDR3 is 14 residues. Germline V CDR1 and CDR2: MNHEY, SVGEGT. Here the CDR3 reads CASGRYGGEETQYF. CDR3 nucleotides: TGTGCCAGCGGACGATACGGGGGCGAGGAGACCCAGTACTTC.

The chain joins TRBV12-3 or TRBV12-4 to TRBJ2-2, with 9 bases aligning to TRBD2. This CDR3 is built from 16 residues. The V gene end was trimmed by 8 bases and the J gene end by 4 bases; junction bases not matched to a gene: 11. The CDR3, as DNA: TGTGCCAGCTCCTCAATGCGGGGGGGCCGCACCGGGGAGCTGTTTTTT. As protein: CASSSMRGGRTGELFF.

This clonotype was observed a few times. The J gene is TRBJ1-2, the V gene TRBV5-6; no definite D call. This CDR3 is 13 amino acids long. Germline CDR1 and CDR2: SGHDT and YYEEEE. V shed 0 bases and J shed 8 bases, with 11 bases lying between them. CDR3 loop: CASSLGSGVGYTF. The DNA for the CDR3 is TGTGCCAGCAGCTTGGGCAGCGGGGTCGGCTACACCTTC.

The chain is built from TRBV15 and TRBJ1-1; D gene ambiguous. This CDR3 region has 15 residues. From germline, CDR1 is LNHNV and CDR2 YYDKDF (reference sequence). V dropped 2 bases and J dropped 1 base, with 11 bases sitting between them. DNA for the CDR3: TGTGCCACCAGCAGATCCTGGGCAGGGAACACTGAAGCTTTCTTT. Its protein is CATSRSWAGNTEAFF.

The table lists this clonotype with a count of one. The rearrangement joins TRBV18 to TRBJ2-1; 7 nucleotides line up with TRBD2. The CDR3 is made up of 16 amino acids. The junction had 10 bases not matched to a gene; V was cut back by 1 base and J by 7 bases. Germline V gene sequence: CDR1 KGHSH, CDR2 LQKENI. The CDR3 sequence: CASSPQAAGPTNEQFF. The CDR3 nucleotides are TGTGCCAGCTCACCACAAGCAGCGGGACCTACGAATGAGCAGTTCTTC.

The table lists this clonotype with many counts. The V and J genes are TRBV5-1 and TRBJ2-5, with 7 positions matching TRBD1. V shed 0 bases and J 5 bases; nucleotides not matched to a gene: 4. CDR1 SGHRS and CDR2 YFSETQ come from the germline V gene. The CDR3 has 14 residues. The CDR3 DNA sequence: TGCGCCAGCAGCTTGGCTTTGGGACAGGAGACCCAGTACTTC. It codes for CASSLALGQETQYF.

The V call is TRBV4-1, the J call TRBJ2-1; 8 bases are shared with TRBD2. Per the germline V gene, CDR1 is MGHRA and CDR2 is YSYEKL. V trimming: 4 bases; J trimming: 4 bases; junction bases outside the gene matches: 12. The CDR3 totals 17 residues. In DNA, the CDR3 is TGCGCCAGCAGCCCCACCTGGGCTAGCGGGCCTTACAATGAGCAGTTCTTC. It translates to CASSPTWASGPYNEQFF.

The sample holds a few counts of this clonotype. This chain joins TRBV5-8 and TRBJ2-3; perhaps TRBD1 as D (6 bases). Per germline, CDR1 SGHTS and CDR2 YDEGEE. The CDR3 runs to 16 residues. V lost 1 base and J 1 base, leaving 13 bases between the germline ends. CDR3 nucleotides: TGTGCCAGCAGCTTGCACAGGGCGAGTGGCACAGATACGCAGTATTTT. This codes for CASSLHRASGTDTQYF.

The chain carries TRBV24-1 and TRBJ2-7; 9 nucleotides match TRBD2. The CDR3 has 13 amino acids. Trimming removed 5 bases from V and 5 bases from J; junction bases left unmatched: 3. CDR1 and CDR2 (germline): KGHDR, SFDVKD. The CDR3 DNA reads TGTGCCACCAGTGGTAGCGGGAGCCACGAGCAGTACTTC. It codes for CATSGSGSHEQYF.

The V call is TRBV9, the J call TRBJ2-7; 12 bases align to TRBD2. The CDR3 extends over 15 amino acids. Germline assignment: CDR1 SGDLS and CDR2 YYNGEE. J lost 4 bases, V lost 2 bases, and 4 bases had no gene match. The CDR3 sequence is CASSVDGLAGYEQYF. Written as DNA, the CDR3 is TGTGCCAGCAGCGTGGACGGACTAGCGGGGTACGAGCAGTACTTC.

This clonotype appeared a few times. The V call is TRBV4-1, the J call TRBJ1-5, with 8 bases fitting TRBD1. This CDR3 is 15 amino acids long. The V gene's germline CDR1 is MGHRA and CDR2 YSYEKL. The J segment lost 1 base and the V segment lost 3 bases, leaving 2 bases of the junction unmatched. The CDR3 loop is CASSHRTGSNQPQHF. CDR3 bases: TGCGCCAGCAGCCATAGGACAGGGAGCAATCAGCCCCAGCATTTT.

The chain has TRBV9 and TRBJ2-3; the D gene is possibly TRBD2 (5 bases). The V gene lost 0 bases and the J gene lost 5 bases, with 7 bases spanning the gap. The CDR3 sequence is 13 residues long. Per germline, CDR1 SGDLS and CDR2 YYNGEE. For the CDR3, the DNA is TGTGCCAGCAGCGTAGCGGGGATAGATACGCAGTATTTT. It yields the protein CASSVAGIDTQYF.

The rearrangement links TRBV29-1 to TRBJ2-2, with D possibly being TRBD2 (6 bases). The CDR3 contains 13 residues. Germline CDR1 is SQVTM and CDR2 is ANQGSEA. Trimming left V 4 bases short and J 4 bases short, with 10 bases between. The CDR3 is CSVGGTSTGELFF. CDR3 nucleotide sequence: TGCAGCGTTGGTGGGACTTCCACCGGGGAGCTGTTTTTT.

The V call is TRBV6-5, the J call TRBJ2-5; tentatively, D is TRBD1 (5 bases). Trimming took 4 bases from V and 7 from J, leaving 19 bases between them. This CDR3 spans 15 amino acids. Germline V gene sequence: CDR1 MNHEY, CDR2 SVGAGI. The CDR3 DNA follows: TGTGCCAGCAGTTTAGGCTTAGGGGTGGTGGGGACCCAGTACTTC. Translating gives CASSLGLGVVGTQYF.

In this sample, this clonotype turned up a few times. This chain connects TRBV29-1 to TRBJ1-1; tentative D call: TRBD1 (5 bases). V was shortened by 7 bases and J by 8 bases, with 20 bases between the two germline ends. CDR3 size: 13 residues. The germline V gene has CDR1 SQVTM and CDR2 ANQGSEA. In DNA form, the CDR3 reads TGCAGCGGGCAAGGGGACCCGGCGAGAGAAGCTTTCTTT. As protein: CSGQGDPAREAFF.

The chain employs TRBV4-1 and TRBJ1-2; D ambiguous. The V end lost 1 base, the J end lost 3 bases, and 6 bases lay between the germline ends. The CDR3 totals 13 residues. Germline CDR1 and CDR2: MGHRA and YSYEKL. CDR3 coding DNA: TGCGCCAGCAGCCAAGCACCGGACTATGGCTACACCTTC. This encodes CASSQAPDYGYTF.

This clonotype came up a few times. This chain connects TRBV7-9 to TRBJ2-5; TRBD1 matches at 7 bases. This CDR3 is built from 13 residues. J was trimmed by 7 bases and V by 4 bases; bases with no gene match: 6. Germline V lookup: CDR1 SEHNR, CDR2 FQNEAQ (reference sequence). DNA for the CDR3: TGTGCCAGCAGCTCGACAGGGCCCGGGACCCAGTACTTC. It translates to CASSSTGPGTQYF.

This clonotype was seen a few times. The chain uses TRBV7-8 and TRBJ2-3, with no clear D. The V end was cut by 4 bases, the J end by 0 bases, with 5 bases between. Germline CDR1 is SGHVS and CDR2 is FQNEAQ. This CDR3 has 13 amino acids. This CDR3 is CASSSASTDTQYF. The CDR3 coding sequence is TGTGCCAGCAGCTCCGCTAGCACAGATACGCAGTATTTT.

This clonotype turned up a few times. This chain connects TRBV7-3 to TRBJ2-1; the match to TRBD2 covers 8 bases. The CDR3 totals 17 residues. V was clipped by 5 bases and J by 5 bases; unmatched bases: 14. Germline CDR1 SGHTA, CDR2 FQGTGA. CDR3 nucleotide sequence: TGTGCCAGCAGCGCGCCTTTAGGGGCGGGAGGACACAATGAGCAGTTCTTC. Its protein is CASSAPLGAGGHNEQFF.

This chain uses TRBV23-1 with TRBJ2-6; TRBD1 is a possible D gene (6 bases). TRBV23-1 is an ORF; its function is uncertain. This CDR3 region has 16 residues. The V and J ends lost 8 bases and 0 bases respectively, with 14 bases between them. CDR3 region: CASGPDRHSGANVLTF. The CDR3 DNA follows: TGCGCCAGCGGACCTGACAGGCACTCTGGGGCCAACGTCCTGACTTTC.

The rearrangement joins TRBV5-1 to TRBJ1-2; 9 bases line up with TRBD1. V shed 3 bases and J 7 bases; nucleotides not matched to a gene: 4. This CDR3 contains 13 residues. Germline V CDR1 and CDR2: SGHRS, YFSETQ. The CDR3 spells CASSSMDRGGYTF. As DNA, the CDR3 is TGCGCCAGCAGCTCGATGGACAGGGGTGGCTACACCTTC.

This chain joins TRBV12-3 or TRBV12-4 and TRBJ2-1; 11 nucleotides match TRBD1. CDR3 size: 15 residues. Germline trimming cut 5 bases from V and 5 bases from J; bases unmatched to any gene: 5. The CDR3 sequence: CASSTGQGAHNEQFF. The CDR3 coding sequence is TGTGCCAGCAGTACCGGACAGGGGGCACACAATGAGCAGTTCTTC.